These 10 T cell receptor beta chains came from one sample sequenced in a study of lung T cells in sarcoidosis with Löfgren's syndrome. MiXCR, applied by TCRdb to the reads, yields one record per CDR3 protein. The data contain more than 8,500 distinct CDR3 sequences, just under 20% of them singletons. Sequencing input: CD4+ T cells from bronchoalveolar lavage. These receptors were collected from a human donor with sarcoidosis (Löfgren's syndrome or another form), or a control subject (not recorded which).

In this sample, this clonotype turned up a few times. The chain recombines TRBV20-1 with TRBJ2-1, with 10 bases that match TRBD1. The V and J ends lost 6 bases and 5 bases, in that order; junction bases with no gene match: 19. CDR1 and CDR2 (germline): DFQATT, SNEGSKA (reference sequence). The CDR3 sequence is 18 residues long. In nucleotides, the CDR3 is TGCAGTGCGCCATATAGGACAGGGGGGGCGGGAGTTAACAATGAGCAGTTCTTC. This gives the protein CSAPYRTGGAGVNNEQFF.

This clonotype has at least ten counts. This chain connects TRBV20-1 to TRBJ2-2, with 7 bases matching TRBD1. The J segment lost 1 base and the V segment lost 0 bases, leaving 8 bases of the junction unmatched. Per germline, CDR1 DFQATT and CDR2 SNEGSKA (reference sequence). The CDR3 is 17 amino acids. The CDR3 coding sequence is TGCAGTGCTAGAGAACCGATAACAGGGGTGAACACCGGGGAGCTGTTTTTT. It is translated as CSAREPITGVNTGELFF.

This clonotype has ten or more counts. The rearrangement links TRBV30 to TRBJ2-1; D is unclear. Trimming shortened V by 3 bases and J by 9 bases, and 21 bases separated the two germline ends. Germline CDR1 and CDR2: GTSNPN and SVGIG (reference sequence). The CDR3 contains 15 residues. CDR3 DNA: TGTGCCTGGAGCCCCGGTCAAGGGATGAACAGTGAGCAGTTCTTC. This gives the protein CAWSPGQGMNSEQFF. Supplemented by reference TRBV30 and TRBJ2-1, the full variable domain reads SQTIHQWPATLVQPVGSPLSLECTVEGTSNPNLYWYRQAAGRGLQLLFYSVGIGQISSEVPQNLSASRPQDRQFILSSKKLLLSDSGFYLCAWSPGQGMNSEQFFGPGTRLTVL.

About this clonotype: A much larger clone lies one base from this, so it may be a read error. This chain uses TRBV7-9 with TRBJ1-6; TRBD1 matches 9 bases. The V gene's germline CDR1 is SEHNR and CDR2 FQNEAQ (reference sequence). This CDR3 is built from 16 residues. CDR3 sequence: CASTRRGTGLNSSLHF. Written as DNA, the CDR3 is TGTGCCAGCACCCGTAGGGGGACAGGGCTGAATTCATCCCTCCACTTT.

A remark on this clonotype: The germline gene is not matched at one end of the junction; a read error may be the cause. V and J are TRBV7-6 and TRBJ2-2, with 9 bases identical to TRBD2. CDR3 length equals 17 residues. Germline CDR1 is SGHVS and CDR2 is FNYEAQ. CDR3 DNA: TGTGCCAGCAGCGCCGTAGCGGGAGTGAGTTTTAACGAGGAGCCGTTTTTT. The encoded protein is CASSAVAGVSFNEEPFF.

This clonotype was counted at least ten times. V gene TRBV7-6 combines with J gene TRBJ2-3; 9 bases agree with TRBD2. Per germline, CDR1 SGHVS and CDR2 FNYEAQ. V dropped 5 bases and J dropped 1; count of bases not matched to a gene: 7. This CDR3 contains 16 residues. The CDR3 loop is CASSPISGGRTDTQYF. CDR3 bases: TGTGCCAGCAGCCCAATTAGCGGGGGCCGCACAGATACGCAGTATTTT. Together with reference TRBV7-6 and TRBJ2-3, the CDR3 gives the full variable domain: GAGVSQSPRYKVTKRGQDVALRCDPISGHVSLYWYRQALGQGPEFLTYFNYEAQQDKSGLPNDRFSAERPEGSISTLTIQRTEQRDSAMYRCASSPISGGRTDTQYFGPGTRLTVL.

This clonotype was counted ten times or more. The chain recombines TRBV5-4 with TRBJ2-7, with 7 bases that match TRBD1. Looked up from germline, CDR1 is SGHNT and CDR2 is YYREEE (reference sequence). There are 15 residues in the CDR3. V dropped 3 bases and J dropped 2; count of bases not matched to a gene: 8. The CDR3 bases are TGTGCCAGCAGCTCCTCCGACAGGGTCCCCTACGAGCAGTACTTC. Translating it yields CASSSSDRVPYEQYF.

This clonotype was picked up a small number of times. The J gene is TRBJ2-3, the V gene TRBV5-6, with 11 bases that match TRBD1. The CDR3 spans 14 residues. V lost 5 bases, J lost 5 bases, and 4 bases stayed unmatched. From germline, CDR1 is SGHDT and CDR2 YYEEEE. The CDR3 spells CASRPDRGQDTQYF. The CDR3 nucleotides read TGTGCCAGCAGACCGGACAGGGGGCAAGATACGCAGTATTTT.

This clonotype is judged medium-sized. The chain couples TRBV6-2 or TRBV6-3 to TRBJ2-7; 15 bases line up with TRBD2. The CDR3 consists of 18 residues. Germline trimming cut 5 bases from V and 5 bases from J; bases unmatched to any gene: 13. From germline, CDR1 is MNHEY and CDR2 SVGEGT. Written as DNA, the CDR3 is TGTGCCAGCAGTGACCCCGGGACTAGCGGGAGGAGGTTCCACGAGCAGTACTTC. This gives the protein CASSDPGTSGRRFHEQYF.

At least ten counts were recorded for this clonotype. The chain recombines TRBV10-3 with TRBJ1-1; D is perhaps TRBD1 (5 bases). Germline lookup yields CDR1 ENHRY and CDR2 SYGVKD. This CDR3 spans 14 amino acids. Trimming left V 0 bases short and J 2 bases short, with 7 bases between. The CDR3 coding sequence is TGTGCCATCAGTGAGTCGGGGGGTAACACTGAAGCTTTCTTT. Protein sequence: CAISESGGNTEAFF.